This T cell receptor (beta chain) came from a study of blood T cells in healthy people across ages. Sample-barcoded 5' priming and a J-beta primer mix drove a second PCR of 7 to 11 cycles. Each CDR3 protein is one row after TCRdb ran MiXCR on the 5' RACE reads. The table has about 780,000 distinct CDR3 sequences, roughly 24% seen once; the top ten hold less than 3.5%. This clonotype came up a few times. No antigen is known for it. Losses at the gene ends were 5 bases for V and 0 bases for J; bases not matched to a gene: 3. CDR3 length equals 15 residues. Looked up from germline, CDR1 is SGHTA and CDR2 is FQGNSA. Study-wide results and limits: Aged donors had fewer naive CD4+ cells and lower diversity than long-lived donors. Strong correlation was found linking TCR beta diversity to naive T cell percentage.

The sample was also linked to a second study, of T cells of mothers and their children.

Sequencing used blood. The source is a boy younger than 18 in good health. The chain recombines TRBV7-2 with TRBJ2-1; 8 positions agree with TRBD2. DNA for the CDR3: TGTGCCAGCAGCGAGCGGGGGCCCTCCTACAATGAGCAGTTCTTC. It specifies CASSERGPSYNEQFF.